Listed below are T cell receptor beta chains from one sample, sequenced in a study of CD8+ T cells in alopecia areata. Profiling relied on immunoSEQ multiplex PCR, and the TCRdb table lists in-frame clones only, not all of them. The repertoire holds 100,000 to 150,000 clones, with about 61% as singletons. The specimen comprised CD8+ T cells sorted from blood, sampled at week 4, from a patient treated with tofacitinib. The source of these receptors is a human donor with alopecia areata. Each CDR3 is given with its conserved first and last residue. A D gene is named only where the DNA matches it firmly. The size field is filled for only some rows; it gives once, few, many or a size class.

v_gene,j_gene,abundance,d_gene,CDR3nt,CDR3aa
TRBV29-1,TRBJ1-2,.,.,TGCAGCGGTGGGCCCGGGAGCTATGGCTACACCTTC,CSGGPGSYGYTF
TRBV12-1,TRBJ2-4,.,.,TGTGCCAGCAGCTTTGGGGGACTAGCGGGGGCCTTGGCCAAAAACATTCAGTACTTC,CASSFGGLAGALAKNIQYF
TRBV10-3,TRBJ1-5,many,TRBD1,TGTGCCATCAGTGGGGACAGAGATAGCAATCAGCCCCAGCATTTT,CAISGDRDSNQPQHF
TRBV30,TRBJ2-7,few,.,TGTGCCTGGAGTCACGCCAGGGGAGAGCAGTACTTC,CAWSHARGEQYF
TRBV9,TRBJ2-3,.,TRBD2,TGTGCCAGCAGCGCTAGCGGGGGGGTGACAGATACGCAGTATTTT,CASSASGGVTDTQYF
TRBV29-1,TRBJ1-2,.,.,TGCAGCGTTGAAGCCGCCGGGACACACAACTATGGCTACACCTTC,CSVEAAGTHNYGYTF
TRBV27,TRBJ2-1,.,.,TGTGCCAGCAGTTTCGGGGAGAGGGAGCAGTTCTTC,CASSFGEREQFF
TRBV30,TRBJ2-7,.,.,TGTGCCTGGAGTGTAGACAGACCTCCGGACGAGCAGTACTTC,CAWSVDRPPDEQYF
TRBV7-9,TRBJ2-7,.,TRBD2,TGTGCCAGCAGTAGCGGGGAGACCTACGAGCAGTACTTC,CASSSGETYEQYF
TRBV2,TRBJ2-3,few,TRBD2,TGTGCCAGCAAGGTGACTAGCGGGGGAACAGATACGCAGTATTTT,CASKVTSGGTDTQYF
TRBV7-8,TRBJ2-1,.,.,TGTGCCAGCAGCTTAGGAGGGGAGGCTTACAATGAGCAGTTCTTC,CASSLGGEAYNEQFF
TRBV6-4,TRBJ2-7,.,.,TGTGCCAGCAGTTACAACCAGCAAACCTACGAGCAGTACTTC,CASSYNQQTYEQYF
TRBV15,TRBJ2-6,few,.,TGTGCCACCCTAATCCCCGGTCGATCTGGGGCCAACGTCCTGACTTTC,CATLIPGRSGANVLTF
TRBV2,TRBJ2-7,.,TRBD2,TGTGCCAGCAGTGAAGGACTAGCGGGGCGCTACGAGCAGTACTTC,CASSEGLAGRYEQYF
TRBV6-5,TRBJ2-5,.,.,TGTGCCAGCAGTTTGTTCTTACAAGAGACCCAGTACTTC,CASSLFLQETQYF
TRBV28,TRBJ2-7,once,.,TGTGCCAGCAGTTTCGGGACCACCTACGAGCAGTACTTC,CASSFGTTYEQYF
TRBV4-3,TRBJ1-1,.,.,TGCGCCAGCAGCCAAGATAGGAGGCTCAGGGGCACTGAAGCTTTCTTT,CASSQDRRLRGTEAFF
TRBV9,TRBJ2-1,.,.,TGTGCCAGCAGCCCTCACCCCGATGAGCAGTTCTTC,CASSPHPDEQFF
TRBV28,TRBJ1-6,few,.,TGTGCCAGCAGTGTAGTCGACAGTTCCGAAGGGAGTACTTCACCCCTCCACTTT,CASSVVDSSEGSTSPLHF
TRBV10-3,TRBJ2-1,.,.,TGTGCCATCGGGCTTAATAATGAGCAGTTCTTC,CAIGLNNEQFF
TRBV29-1,TRBJ1-1,.,.,TGCAGCGTGTCAGGCACTGAAGCTTTCTTT,CSVSGTEAFF
TRBV5-1,TRBJ2-2,.,.,TGCGCCAGCACGGCAGGGCGGGCCACCGGGGAGCTGTTTTTT,CASTAGRATGELFF
TRBV30,TRBJ1-2,.,.,TGTGCCTGGAGTGTAATAGACCGACTGAATGGCTACACCTTC,CAWSVIDRLNGYTF
TRBV30,TRBJ1-6,.,.,TGTGCCTGGGGGACGGTCGGAAATTCACCCCTCCACTTT,CAWGTVGNSPLHF
TRBV7-9,TRBJ2-6,.,.,TGTGCCAGCAGCTTGCCCGGGAACGTCCTGACTTTC,CASSLPGNVLTF
TRBV13,TRBJ2-7,once,.,TGTGCCAGCAGCTTAGGCCTCCGTAACTACGAGCAGTACTTC,CASSLGLRNYEQYF
TRBV30,TRBJ1-1,few,.,TGTGCCCATAAATGGGACACTGAAGCTTTCTTT,CAHKWDTEAFF
TRBV7-6,TRBJ2-1,.,.,TGTGCCAGCAGCTTAGCGGGTGGTGAGCAGTTCTTC,CASSLAGGEQFF
TRBV30,TRBJ1-1,.,.,TGTGCCTGGGGCGACGGCACTGAAGCTTTCTTT,CAWGDGTEAFF
TRBV5-4,TRBJ1-1,.,.,TGTGCCAGCAGCTTGTCAGAAAACGGGGTGAACACTGAAGCTTTCTTT,CASSLSENGVNTEAFF
TRBV7-6,TRBJ2-7,.,.,TGTGCCAGCAGCTTGGAGGGGAGCTCCTACGAGCAGTACTTC,CASSLEGSSYEQYF
TRBV6-6,TRBJ1-5,.,.,TGTGCCAGCAGCTTGGGACCATCCAAGCAATCGACCCAGCATTTT,CASSLGPSKQSTQHF
TRBV5-6,TRBJ1-2,.,.,TGTGCCAGCACACGGGGTGATGGCTACACCTTC,CASTRGDGYTF
TRBV14,TRBJ1-6,.,.,TGTGCCAGCAGCCAGTTGTACACCAGCACCCATTCACCCCTCCACTTT,CASSQLYTSTHSPLHF
TRBV4-1,TRBJ2-7,few,.,TGCGCCAGCAGCCAAGATATTAGGGGACTGCAGTGGGGCCCCCCTGACTACGAGCAGTACTTC,CASSQDIRGLQWGPPDYEQYF
TRBV7-2,TRBJ2-3,.,.,TGTGCCAGCAGCGTCCCTAGCGACACAGATACGCAGTATTTT,CASSVPSDTDTQYF
TRBV30,TRBJ2-3,.,TRBD2,TGTGCCGGCGGGGGGTCAGATACGCAGTATTTT,CAGGGSDTQYF
TRBV29-1,TRBJ2-5,few,.,TGCAGCGTTGACGACGGGACACCTAAAGAGACCCAGTACTTC,CSVDDGTPKETQYF
TRBV27,TRBJ2-1,.,.,TGTGCCAGCAGTCAGAGGACAGCACCTGAGCAGTTCTTC,CASSQRTAPEQFF
TRBV6-5,TRBJ2-2,.,.,TGTGCCAGCAGTTATGGGGATTTGAACACCGGGGAGCTGTTTTTT,CASSYGDLNTGELFF
TRBV30,TRBJ2-3,few,.,TGTGCCGGGAACTCTCAAGCCCGCACAGATACGCAGTATTTT,CAGNSQARTDTQYF
TRBV7-9,TRBJ2-7,.,.,TGTGCCAGCAGCTTAGCGGCTAGGGGCTACGAGCAGTACTTC,CASSLAARGYEQYF
TRBV29-1,TRBJ2-7,.,TRBD1,TGCAGCGTTGAAAGACAGGGGATCTACGAGCAGTACTTC,CSVERQGIYEQYF
TRBV13,TRBJ2-7,.,TRBD2,TGTGCCAGCAGCGACGGGAGGGGGGACGAGCAGTACTTC,CASSDGRGDEQYF
TRBV11-2,TRBJ2-6,.,.,TGTGCCAGCAGCGCGACCTCGATCTCTGGGGCCAACGTCCTGACTTTC,CASSATSISGANVLTF
TRBV19,TRBJ2-7,few,TRBD2,TGTGCCAGTAGTTCAGCGGGGGCCTCCTACGAGCAGTACTTC,CASSSAGASYEQYF
TRBV27,TRBJ1-5,.,.,TGTGCCAGCAGCAAAACCAATCAGCCCCAGCATTTT,CASSKTNQPQHF
TRBV5-6,TRBJ2-6,few,.,TGTGCCAGCAGCTTTAGACAGGATTTCTCTGGGGCCAACGTCCTGACTTTC,CASSFRQDFSGANVLTF
TRBV2,TRBJ2-4,.,.,TGTGCCAGCAGTGAAGCGGAGGGGACCATTCAGTACTTC,CASSEAEGTIQYF
TRBV10-3,TRBJ1-5,.,.,TGTGCCATCACCCCCGACCCTAGAAGCAATCAGCCCCAGCATTTT,CAITPDPRSNQPQHF
TRBV7-9,TRBJ2-5,few,TRBD2,TGTGCCAGCAGCCACAGACTAGCGCCTGAGACCCAGTACTTC,CASSHRLAPETQYF
TRBV11-2,TRBJ2-3,many,TRBD2,TGTGCCAGCAGTACGGGACTAGCTGCAGATACGCAGTATTTT,CASSTGLAADTQYF
TRBV7-9,TRBJ2-5,.,.,TGTGCCAGCAGCACCTCGGCTGGGGTGGAGACCCAGTACTTC,CASSTSAGVETQYF
TRBV4-1,TRBJ2-1,.,TRBD1,TGCGCCAGCAGCCAAGAGGGACAGGAGCAGTTCTTC,CASSQEGQEQFF
TRBV30,TRBJ1-2,few,.,TGTGCCTGGACCCCGGGACGCGGTGGCTACACCTTC,CAWTPGRGGYTF
TRBV29-1,TRBJ2-7,.,.,TGCAGCGTTGAAGATCCAGGGGTGGATCACGGCTACGAGCAGTACTTC,CSVEDPGVDHGYEQYF
TRBV27,TRBJ2-2,few,.,TGTGCCAGCAGTTTCTTGGAAGGGTATAACACCGGGGAGCTGTTTTTT,CASSFLEGYNTGELFF